The clone carrying this TCR beta chain has a count of ten or more. The target antigen is unknown. Unique molecular identifiers were incorporated when the TCRbeta library was constructed. TCRdb analysed the PCR reads with MiXCR anew, one entry per CDR3 protein. The repertoire has around 94,000 distinct CDR3 sequences, about 7.5% of them found once; the top ten carry about a sixth. These data originate in a study of T-cell reconstitution after alpha-beta-depleted transplantation in children. Findings of the study overall: Several hundred expanded graft clones reportedly gave rise to the alpha-beta T cells present about two months after transplant. Diversity and T-cell counts at one year after transplant derived mostly from new T cells.

Trimming took off 4 bases at V and 7 bases at J, with 17 bases between the two ends. This CDR3 has 15 amino acids. Germline V CDR1 and CDR2: SGHVS, FQNEAQ. The sample in question was PBMCs, obtained before TCRalphabeta/CD19-depleted stem cell transplant. The source is a boy aged 2 to 10 with acute lymphoblastic leukemia, due to receive a stem cell transplant. The chain employs TRBV7-8 and TRBJ2-1; D perhaps matches TRBD1 (8 bases). As DNA, the CDR3 is TGTGCCAGCAGCTATCGGACAGGGAGGGTGAATGAGCAGTTCTTC. It is translated as CASSYRTGRVNEQFF.